One and the same sample provided the 7 T cell receptor beta chains below, sequenced in a study of blood T cell repertoires in COVID-19. Some clones are missing from TCRdb's copy, which holds only in-frame ones; the method was immunoSEQ multiplex PCR. The sample holds 150,000 or so clones; around four fifths are singletons and the top ten take less than 3.5%. Sequenced: peripheral blood. The source is an older woman with acute or convalescent COVID-19.

This clone was seen just once. The gene calls are TRBV19 and TRBJ2-2, with 7 nucleotides matching TRBD2. Germline V gives CDR1 LNHDA, CDR2 SQIVND (reference sequence). The CDR3 is 14 amino acids. The ends lost 7 bases at V and 2 bases at J; junction bases unmatched: 4. Here the CDR3 reads CASTRGVNTGELFF. DNA for the CDR3: TGTGCCAGTACTCGGGGGGTCAACACCGGGGAGCTGTTTTTT.

V gene TRBV6-5 combines with J gene TRBJ2-5; possibly TRBD1 for D (6 bases). Per germline, CDR1 MNHEY and CDR2 SVGAGI. Trimming removed 5 bases from V and 1 base from J, with 14 bases in between. This CDR3 has 15 residues. The CDR3 DNA sequence: TGTGCCAGCAGTACTGGGGGCAGGGGCCAAGAGACCCAGTACTTC. Translating gives CASSTGGRGQETQYF.

In its sample, this clone was seen once. This rearrangement joins TRBV6-5 to TRBJ2-5, with D perhaps matching TRBD1 (5 bases). Trimming removed 2 bases from V and 0 bases from J, with 10 bases in between. CDR1 MNHEY and CDR2 SVGAGI come from the germline V gene. The CDR3 has 15 amino acids. CDR3 residues: CASSYGRAYQETQYF. The CDR3 region has the DNA TGTGCCAGCAGTTACGGCAGGGCGTACCAAGAGACCCAGTACTTC.

The chain carries TRBV4-3 and TRBJ2-7; 10 bases match TRBD2. CDR1 is LGHNA and CDR2 is YSLEER in the germline V gene. The CDR3 loop spans 14 amino acids. V was pared by 4 bases and J by 10 bases, with 10 bases of the junction left unmatched. CDR3 coding DNA: TGCGCCAGCAGCCCTGGGTGGACTAGCGGACTTCAGTACTTC. It yields the protein CASSPGWTSGLQYF.

This chain uses TRBV19 with TRBJ1-5; no clear D gene. The CDR3 runs 15 residues. Per the germline V gene, CDR1 is LNHDA and CDR2 is SQIVND (reference sequence). V was pared by 5 bases and J by 0 bases, with 11 bases between. CDR3 protein: CASSPFSTSNQPQHF. The CDR3 bases are TGTGCCAGTAGTCCTTTTTCTACTAGCAATCAGCCCCAGCATTTT.

The rearrangement joins TRBV3-1 (or the pseudogene TRBV3-2) to TRBJ2-2, with D hard to call. The CDR3 is 13 amino acids. Between the trimmed V and J ends, which lost 2 bases and 3 bases, there was a span of 4 bases. Per the germline V gene, CDR1 is LGHDT and CDR2 is YNNKEL (reference sequence). The CDR3 sequence is CASSQLYTGELFF. The CDR3 bases are TGTGCCAGCAGCCAACTGTACACCGGGGAGCTGTTTTTT.

V gene TRBV18 combines with J gene TRBJ2-5, with D possibly matching TRBD2 (5 bases). Trimming stripped 3 bases from V and 0 bases from J, with 11 bases between. This CDR3 comprises 15 residues. Germline V gene data show CDR1 as KGHSH and CDR2 as LQKENI. CDR3 nucleotide sequence: TGTGCCAGCTCACCCCGGACTCGGGACCAAGAGACCCAGTACTTC. This gives the protein CASSPRTRDQETQYF.